The 16 T cell receptor beta chains listed next were all sequenced from one sample in a study of control samples from healthy donors and cancer patients. The assay was immunoSEQ multiplex PCR, and TCRdb's table has in-frame clones only and misses some. The data show about 150,000 clones, with 92% seen just once and 0.68% held by the top ten. Sequenced input: blood. The source is a woman under 40 in good health.

The rearrangement links TRBV10-3 to TRBJ2-2, with 8 bases fitting TRBD2. This CDR3 region has 15 residues. V was pared by 9 bases and J by 4 bases, with 10 bases of the junction left unmatched. Germline V gives CDR1 ENHRY, CDR2 SYGVKD. CDR3 residues: CAIKAGEAATGELFF. The CDR3 DNA follows: TGTGCCATAAAAGCGGGAGAAGCCGCCACCGGGGAGCTGTTTTTT.

The genes are TRBV29-1 and TRBJ2-1, with 13 bases aligning to TRBD2. V was clipped by 3 bases and J by 3 bases; unmatched bases: 2. The germline V gene has CDR1 SQVTM and CDR2 ANQGSEA. The CDR3 consists of 15 residues. The CDR3 is CSVDGLAGDYNEQFF. CDR3 in DNA: TGCAGCGTTGATGGACTAGCGGGGGACTACAATGAGCAGTTCTTC.

The V call is TRBV3-1 (or the pseudogene TRBV3-2), the J call TRBJ1-6; maybe TRBD1 (5 bases). This CDR3 spans 14 amino acids. CDR1 is LGHDT, CDR2 YNNKEL, per germline (reference sequence). V was trimmed by 4 bases and J by 14 bases, leaving 18 bases between them. CDR3 sequence (DNA): TGTGCCAGCAGCCGGCGGGACGGACGGTCAGCCCTCCACTTT. It specifies CASSRRDGRSALHF.

The gene calls are TRBV5-1 and TRBJ1-6; a weak D match, TRBD1 (6 bases). The CDR3 is 14 residues long. CDR1 is SGHRS and CDR2 is YFSETQ in the germline V gene. The ends were cut back, 3 bases at V and 10 bases at J, with 14 bases in the middle. In DNA, the CDR3 is TGCGCCAGCAGCTCACAGGGCCAGAACTCACCCCTCCACTTT. Its protein is CASSSQGQNSPLHF.

The chain couples TRBV28 to TRBJ1-4; 7 nucleotides line up with TRBD1. Germline V gives CDR1 MDHEN, CDR2 SYDVKM. The length of the CDR3 is 14 residues. V gave up 4 bases and J gave up 7 bases; unmatched junction bases: 6. CDR3 in DNA: TGTGCCAGCAGTTCAGGGGGTTTGGGTGAAAAACTGTTTTTT. Encoded protein: CASSSGGLGEKLFF.

The chain employs TRBV24-1 and TRBJ2-2, with D possibly being TRBD1 (5 bases). The V end was cut by 1 base, the J end by 1 base, with 9 bases between. The CDR3 is 16 residues long. CDR1 is KGHDR and CDR2 is SFDVKD in the germline V gene. The CDR3 DNA reads as TGTGCCACCAGTGATTTAGGCCAGGGGAACACCGGGGAGCTGTTTTTT. Amino acid sequence: CATSDLGQGNTGELFF.

The chain uses TRBV29-1 and TRBJ1-1; TRBD1 might be the D (5 bases). Looked up from germline, CDR1 is SQVTM and CDR2 is ANQGSEA. Trimming stripped 1 base from V and 10 bases from J, with 16 bases between. CDR3 length: 13 amino acids. The CDR3 DNA is TGCAGCGTTGAAGGCCAGGGAGGCCGGGGAGCTTTCTTT. Amino acid sequence: CSVEGQGGRGAFF.

This chain uses TRBV7-2 with TRBJ2-7; maybe TRBD2 (5 bases). V was clipped by 4 bases and J by 6 bases, with 13 bases between them. The CDR3 spans 13 residues. CDR1 and CDR2 from the germline V gene are SGHTA and FQGNSA. CDR3 region: CASSSEVAGEQYF. In DNA form, the CDR3 reads TGTGCCAGCAGCTCGGAGGTAGCAGGCGAGCAGTACTTC.

This chain connects TRBV6-5 to TRBJ1-1; 7 positions agree with TRBD1. J lost 2 bases, V lost 5 bases, and 8 bases had no gene match. CDR3 size: 15 residues. Germline V gene sequence: CDR1 MNHEY, CDR2 SVGAGI. This CDR3 is CASSPPGQPNTEAFF. CDR3 in DNA: TGTGCCAGCAGTCCTCCGGGACAGCCAAACACTGAAGCTTTCTTT.

This clone appeared a few times. The CDR3 DNA reads TGTGCCAGCAGGACAGGGGGCGACACCGGGGAGCTGTTTTTT. Translating gives CASRTGGDTGELFF. V is TRBV6-4 and J is TRBJ2-2; 10 bases are shared with TRBD1. The CDR3 has 14 amino acids. The ends lost 6 bases at V and 3 bases at J; junction bases unmatched: 1. The germline V gene encodes CDR1 MRHNA and CDR2 SNTAGT.

The V call is TRBV4-1, the J call TRBJ1-5; D perhaps matches TRBD1 (6 bases). V gave up 4 bases and J gave up 1 base, with 11 bases separating them. The germline V gene encodes CDR1 MGHRA and CDR2 YSYEKL. This CDR3 is built from 15 residues. CDR3 sequence reads: CASSLPGGSNQPQHF. The CDR3 DNA is TGCGCCAGCAGCCTCCCGGGGGGCAGCAATCAGCCCCAGCATTTT.

The count of this clone is one. V usage is TRBV12-3 or TRBV12-4 and J usage is TRBJ1-1; D might be TRBD1 (6 bases). Between the trimmed V and J ends, which lost 2 bases and 4 bases, there was a span of 8 bases. The length of the CDR3 is 13 residues. The DNA of the CDR3 is TGTGCCAGCAGTTTAAGGGGGAGCACTGAAGCTTTCTTT. Protein sequence: CASSLRGSTEAFF.

The rearrangement joins TRBV19 to TRBJ2-1, with D unclear. Trimming stripped 2 bases from V and 10 bases from J, with 6 bases between. This CDR3 region has 11 residues. CDR1 is LNHDA, CDR2 SQIVND, per germline (reference sequence). CDR3 in amino acids: CASSIYHEQFF. The CDR3 nucleotides read TGTGCCAGTAGTATATATCACGAGCAGTTCTTC.

The genes are TRBV4-1 and TRBJ1-4, with TRBD1 matching over 11 bases. The CDR3 covers 16 residues. Unmatched junction bases numbered 8, after V lost 0 bases and J lost 11 bases. Germline lookup yields CDR1 MGHRA and CDR2 YSYEKL. The CDR3 region has the DNA TGCGCCAGCAGCCAAGATCGGCAGGACAGGGGGCGGAAACTGTTTTTT. This translates into CASSQDRQDRGRKLFF.

CDR3 sequence (DNA): TGCGCCAGCAGCTTGCTACTAGCGGACACAGATACGCAGTATTTT. As protein: CASSLLLADTDTQYF. V usage is TRBV5-1 and J usage is TRBJ2-3; TRBD2 matches 8 bases. V was clipped by 1 base and J by 2 bases; unmatched bases: 3. From germline, CDR1 is SGHRS and CDR2 YFSETQ. The CDR3 has 15 residues.

This clone was observed a few times. Other DNA sequences in the sample encode the same CDR3. J is TRBJ2-7 and V is TRBV7-2; 8 bases are a match to TRBD2. Trimming at V came to 3 bases and at J to 4 bases, leaving 11 bases not matched to a gene. Germline V gene sequence: CDR1 SGHTA, CDR2 FQGNSA. The CDR3 contains 16 residues. In DNA form, the CDR3 reads TGTGCCAGCAGCTTCGGATACGGGAGGGGTGGATACGAGCAGTACTTC. Its protein is CASSFGYGRGGYEQYF. Full variable domain (remainder filled in from reference TRBV7-2 and TRBJ2-7): GAGVSQSPSNKVTEKGKDVELRCDPISGHTALYWYRQSLGQGLEFLIYFQGNSAPDKSGLPSDRFSAERTGGSVSTLTIQRTQQEDSAVYLCASSFGYGRGGYEQYFGPGTRLTVT.